The following is a TCR beta chain sequence with its context. Original processing notes: From reference gene primer amplification, estimates of nucleated cell counts were derived. Produced via immunoSEQ multiplex PCR; TCRdb's table is partial and in-frame only. The V and J calls and the clone size are those of that table, but D and trimming were determined from the DNA. Of more than 300,000 clones listed, around 87% are singletons. Seattle enrolled patients during active infection and tracked them longitudinally. This sample is drawn from a study of blood T cell repertoires in COVID-19. Study summary: Acute and convalescent COVID-19 specimens originated in the United States, Italy and Spain. PBMCs, B-cell-depleted T cells, or T cells provided the cDNA or gDNA that made up the material.

This CDR3 is built from 14 residues. Trimming removed 4 bases at V and 8 bases at J, with 15 bases between. The germline gives CDR1 SGHKS, CDR2 YYEKEE (reference sequence). The chain carries TRBV5-5 and TRBJ1-4; no clear D gene. The material sequenced was peripheral blood. The TCR sequence derives from a woman in her 30s with COVID-19, enrolled during active disease. The CDR3, as DNA: TGTGCCAGCAGCCCCGAGCCTCGGTTAGAAAAACTGTTTTTT. Its translation is CASSPEPRLEKLFF.